This TCR beta chain was captured in a study of Tregs in tolerant kidney transplant recipients. Whole-study context: The nonmyeloablative bone marrow transplants came from related graft donors, with transient mixed chimerism. Tregs grew roughly 15 days with irradiated donor B cells, restimulated on day 11. Sorting of CD4+CD25+CD127- cells followed 3-day belatacept mixed lymphocyte reactions, sometimes with approximately five-day graft donor restimulation. Donor B cells were activated for nine to ten days on irradiated CD40L-expressing 3T3 cells.

A note on this clone: Its antigen is as yet unknown.

Using immunoSEQ multiplex PCR, the repertoire was profiled, and TCRdb retains in-frame clones only, with some absent. The data show under 13,000 clones, with under 95% seen just once and 6% held by the top ten. The CDR3 has 17 residues. J gave up 2 bases and V 0 bases, and 3 bases lay outside the gene matches. Germline V lookup: CDR1 MGHRA, CDR2 YSYEKL. The chain carries TRBV4-1 and TRBJ2-5; 13 nucleotides match TRBD2. The receptor comes from a human patient who received a combined kidney and bone marrow transplant. The sequencing used Tregs from blood cultured with allogeneic cells, collected before the transplant. The CDR3 sequence is CASSQDPGLAGQETQYF. The CDR3 DNA follows: TGCGCCAGCAGCCAAGATCCGGGACTAGCGGGACAAGAGACCCAGTACTTC.